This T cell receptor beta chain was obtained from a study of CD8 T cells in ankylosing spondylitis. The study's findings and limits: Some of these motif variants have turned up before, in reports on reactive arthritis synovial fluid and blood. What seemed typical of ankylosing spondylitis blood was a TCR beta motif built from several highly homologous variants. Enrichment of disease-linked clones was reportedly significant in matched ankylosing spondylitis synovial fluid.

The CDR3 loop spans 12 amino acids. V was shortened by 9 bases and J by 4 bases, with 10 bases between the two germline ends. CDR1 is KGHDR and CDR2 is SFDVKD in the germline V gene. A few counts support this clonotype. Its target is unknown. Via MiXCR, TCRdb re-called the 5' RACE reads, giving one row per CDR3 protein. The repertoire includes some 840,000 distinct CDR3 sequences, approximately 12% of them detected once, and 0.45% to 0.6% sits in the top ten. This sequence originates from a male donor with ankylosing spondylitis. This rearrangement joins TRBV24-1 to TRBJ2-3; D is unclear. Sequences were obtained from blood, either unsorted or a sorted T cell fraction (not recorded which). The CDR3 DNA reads TGTGCCACCCTGTCCAGCGCAGATACGCAGTATTTT. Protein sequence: CATLSSADTQYF.